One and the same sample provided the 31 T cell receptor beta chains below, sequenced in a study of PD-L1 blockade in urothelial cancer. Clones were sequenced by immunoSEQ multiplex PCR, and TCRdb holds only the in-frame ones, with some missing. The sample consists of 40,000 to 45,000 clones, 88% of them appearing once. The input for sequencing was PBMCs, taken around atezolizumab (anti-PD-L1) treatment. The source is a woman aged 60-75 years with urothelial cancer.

CDR3 sequence reads: CASSQTVVNTEAFF. The CDR3 nucleotides are TGTGCCAGCAGCCAGACAGTCGTGAACACTGAAGCTTTCTTT. V is TRBV9 and J is TRBJ1-1; D might be TRBD1 (5 bases). Trimming took 4 bases from V and 0 from J, leaving 10 bases between them. Germline V gene data show CDR1 as SGDLS and CDR2 as YYNGEE. CDR3 length: 14 amino acids.

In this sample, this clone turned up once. CDR3 residues: CAIPGTGKYEQYF. Here the CDR3 DNA reads TGTGCCATCCCCGGGACAGGGAAATACGAGCAGTACTTC. The chain uses TRBV21-1 and TRBJ2-7; the D call in the table, TRBD1, was not verified against the DNA. TRBV21-1 is noted as a pseudogene. The CDR3 extends over 13 amino acids.

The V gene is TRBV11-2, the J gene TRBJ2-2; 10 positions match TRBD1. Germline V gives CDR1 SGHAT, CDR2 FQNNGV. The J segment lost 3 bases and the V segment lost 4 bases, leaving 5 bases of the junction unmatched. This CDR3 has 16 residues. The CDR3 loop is CASSSTGGWDTGELFF. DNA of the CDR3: TGTGCCAGCAGCTCGACAGGGGGCTGGGACACCGGGGAGCTGTTTTTT.

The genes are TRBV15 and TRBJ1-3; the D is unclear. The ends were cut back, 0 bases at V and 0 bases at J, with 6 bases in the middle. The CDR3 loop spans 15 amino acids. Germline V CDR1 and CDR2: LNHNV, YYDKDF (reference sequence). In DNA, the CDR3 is TGTGCCACCAGCAGAGACAGTATCTCTGGAAACACCATATATTTT. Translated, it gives CATSRDSISGNTIYF.

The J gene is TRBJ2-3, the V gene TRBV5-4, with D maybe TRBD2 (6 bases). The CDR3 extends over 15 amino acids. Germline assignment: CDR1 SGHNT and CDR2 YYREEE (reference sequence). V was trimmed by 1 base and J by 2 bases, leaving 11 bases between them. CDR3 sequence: CASSLSGRNTDTQYF. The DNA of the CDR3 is TGTGCCAGCAGCTTGAGTGGGAGGAACACAGATACGCAGTATTTT.

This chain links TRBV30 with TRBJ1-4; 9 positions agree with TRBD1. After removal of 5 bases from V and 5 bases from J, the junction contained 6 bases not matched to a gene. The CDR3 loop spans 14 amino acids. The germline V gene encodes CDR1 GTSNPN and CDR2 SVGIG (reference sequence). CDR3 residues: CAWCEDRGNEKLFF. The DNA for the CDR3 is TGTGCCTGGTGTGAAGACAGGGGGAATGAAAAACTGTTTTTT.

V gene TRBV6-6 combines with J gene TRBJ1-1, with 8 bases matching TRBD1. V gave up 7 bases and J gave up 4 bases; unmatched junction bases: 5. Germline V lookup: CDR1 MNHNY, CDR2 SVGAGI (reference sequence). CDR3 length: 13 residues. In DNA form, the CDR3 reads TGTGCCAGCAAAGTTCAGGGGGCCACTGAAGCTTTCTTT. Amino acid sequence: CASKVQGATEAFF.

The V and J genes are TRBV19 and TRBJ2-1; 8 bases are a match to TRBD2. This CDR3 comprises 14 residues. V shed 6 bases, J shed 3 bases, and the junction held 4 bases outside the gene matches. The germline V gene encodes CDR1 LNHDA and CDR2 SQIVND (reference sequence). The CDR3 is CASSGLAGYNEQFF. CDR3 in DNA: TGTGCCAGTAGCGGTCTAGCGGGCTACAATGAGCAGTTCTTC.

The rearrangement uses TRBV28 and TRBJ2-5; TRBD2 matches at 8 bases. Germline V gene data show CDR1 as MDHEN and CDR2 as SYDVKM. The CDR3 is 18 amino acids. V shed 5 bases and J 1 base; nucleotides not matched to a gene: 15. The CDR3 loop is CASSPRWASGPLQETQYF. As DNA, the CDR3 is TGTGCCAGCAGTCCTCGGTGGGCTAGCGGGCCCCTCCAAGAGACCCAGTACTTC. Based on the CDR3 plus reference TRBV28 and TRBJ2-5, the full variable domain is DVKVTQSSRYLVKRTGEKVFLECVQDMDHENMFWYRQDPGLGLRLIYFSYDVKMKEKGDIPEGYSVSREKKERFSLILESASTNQTSMYLCASSPRWASGPLQETQYFGPGTRLLVL.

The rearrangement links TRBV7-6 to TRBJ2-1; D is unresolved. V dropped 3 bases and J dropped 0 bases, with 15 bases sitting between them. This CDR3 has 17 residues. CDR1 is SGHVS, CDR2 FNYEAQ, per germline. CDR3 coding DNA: TGTGCCAGCAGCTTTAGGAGACCAACCAGCTCCTACAATGAGCAGTTCTTC. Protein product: CASSFRRPTSSYNEQFF. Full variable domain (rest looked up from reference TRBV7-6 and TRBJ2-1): GAGVSQSPRYKVTKRGQDVALRCDPISGHVSLYWYRQALGQGPEFLTYFNYEAQQDKSGLPNDRFSAERPEGSISTLTIQRTEQRDSAMYRCASSFRRPTSSYNEQFFGPGTRLTVL.

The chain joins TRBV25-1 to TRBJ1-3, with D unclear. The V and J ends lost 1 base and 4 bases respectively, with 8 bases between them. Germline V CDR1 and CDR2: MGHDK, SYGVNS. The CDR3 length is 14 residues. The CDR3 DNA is TGTGCCAGCAGTGAATCCGGTACCGGAAACACCATATATTTT. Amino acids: CASSESGTGNTIYF.

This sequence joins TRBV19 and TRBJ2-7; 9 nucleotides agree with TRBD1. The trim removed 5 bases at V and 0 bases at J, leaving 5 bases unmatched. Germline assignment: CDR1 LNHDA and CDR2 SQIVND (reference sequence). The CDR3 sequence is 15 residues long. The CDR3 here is CASSLGQGPSYEQYF. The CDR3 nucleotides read TGTGCCAGTAGTCTTGGACAGGGGCCCTCCTACGAGCAGTACTTC.

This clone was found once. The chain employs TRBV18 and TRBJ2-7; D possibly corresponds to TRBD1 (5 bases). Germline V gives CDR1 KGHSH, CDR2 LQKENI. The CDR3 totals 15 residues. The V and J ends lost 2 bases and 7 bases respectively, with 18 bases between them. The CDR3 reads CASSPGAGQRWEQYF. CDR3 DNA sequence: TGTGCCAGCTCACCAGGGGCCGGACAACGGTGGGAGCAGTACTTC.

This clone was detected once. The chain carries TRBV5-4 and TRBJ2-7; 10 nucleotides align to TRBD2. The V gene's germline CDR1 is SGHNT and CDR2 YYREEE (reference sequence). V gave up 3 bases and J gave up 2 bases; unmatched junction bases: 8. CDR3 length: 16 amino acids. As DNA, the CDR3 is TGTGCCAGCAGCTCGATCGGGACTAGCGAAACCTACGAGCAGTACTTC. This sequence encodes CASSSIGTSETYEQYF.

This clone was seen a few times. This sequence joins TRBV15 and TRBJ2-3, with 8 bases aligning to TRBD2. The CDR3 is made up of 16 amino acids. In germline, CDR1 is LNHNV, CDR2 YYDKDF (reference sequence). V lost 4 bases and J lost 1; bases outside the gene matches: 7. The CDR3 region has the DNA TGTGCCACCAGCACCGAACGGGGGGGCGGCACAGATACGCAGTATTTT. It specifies CATSTERGGGTDTQYF.

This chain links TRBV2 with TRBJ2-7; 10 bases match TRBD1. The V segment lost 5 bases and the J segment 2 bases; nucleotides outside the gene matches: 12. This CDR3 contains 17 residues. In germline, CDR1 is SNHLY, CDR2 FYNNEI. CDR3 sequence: CASSSRLPGQGTYEQYF. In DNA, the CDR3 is TGTGCCAGCAGTTCTCGCCTTCCGGGACAGGGGACCTACGAGCAGTACTTC.

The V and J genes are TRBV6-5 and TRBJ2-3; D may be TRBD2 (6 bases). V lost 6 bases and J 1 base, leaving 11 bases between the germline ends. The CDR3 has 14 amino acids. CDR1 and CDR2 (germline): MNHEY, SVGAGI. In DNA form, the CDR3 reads TGTGCCAGCAGACGGCCTAGCGGCACAGATACGCAGTATTTT. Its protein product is CASRRPSGTDTQYF.

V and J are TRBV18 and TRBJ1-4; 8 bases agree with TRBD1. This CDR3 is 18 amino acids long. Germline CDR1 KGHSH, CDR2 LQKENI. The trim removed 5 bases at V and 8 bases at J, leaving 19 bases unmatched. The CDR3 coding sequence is TGTGCCAGCTCATCGCCCGGGACAGGAAGAAACCAGCGGGAAAAACTGTTTTTT. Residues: CASSSPGTGRNQREKLFF.

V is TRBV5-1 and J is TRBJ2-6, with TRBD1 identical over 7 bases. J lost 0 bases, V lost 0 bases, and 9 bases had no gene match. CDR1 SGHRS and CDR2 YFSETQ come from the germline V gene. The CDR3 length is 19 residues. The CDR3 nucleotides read TGCGCCAGCAGCTTGGAAGGGGGACAGACTTTCTCTGGGGCCAACGTCCTGACTTTC. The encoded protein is CASSLEGGQTFSGANVLTF.

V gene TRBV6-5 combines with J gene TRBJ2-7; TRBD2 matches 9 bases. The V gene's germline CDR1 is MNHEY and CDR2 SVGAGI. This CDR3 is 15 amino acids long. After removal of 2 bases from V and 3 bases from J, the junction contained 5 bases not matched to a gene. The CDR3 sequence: CASSYETSGFYEQYF. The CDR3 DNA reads TGTGCCAGCAGTTACGAGACTAGCGGATTCTACGAGCAGTACTTC.

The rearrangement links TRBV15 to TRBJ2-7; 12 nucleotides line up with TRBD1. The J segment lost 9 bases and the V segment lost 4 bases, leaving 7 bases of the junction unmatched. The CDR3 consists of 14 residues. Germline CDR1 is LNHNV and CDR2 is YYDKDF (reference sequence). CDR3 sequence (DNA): TGTGCCACCAGCAATCCCGGGACAGGGGGCTTGCAGTACTTC. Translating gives CATSNPGTGGLQYF.

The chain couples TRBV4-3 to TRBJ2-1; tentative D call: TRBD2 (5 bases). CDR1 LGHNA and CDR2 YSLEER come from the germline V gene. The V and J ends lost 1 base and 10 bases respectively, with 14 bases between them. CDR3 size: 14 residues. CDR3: CASSQVTGTREQFF. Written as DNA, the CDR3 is TGCGCCAGCAGCCAAGTAACGGGAACAAGGGAGCAGTTCTTC.

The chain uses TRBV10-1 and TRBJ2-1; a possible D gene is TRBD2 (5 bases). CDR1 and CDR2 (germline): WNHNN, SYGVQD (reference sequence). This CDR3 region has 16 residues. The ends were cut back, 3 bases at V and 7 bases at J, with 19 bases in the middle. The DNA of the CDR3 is TGCGCCAGCAGTGAATTTGGAAGCGGCGGCTGGAATGAGCAGTTCTTC. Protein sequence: CASSEFGSGGWNEQFF.

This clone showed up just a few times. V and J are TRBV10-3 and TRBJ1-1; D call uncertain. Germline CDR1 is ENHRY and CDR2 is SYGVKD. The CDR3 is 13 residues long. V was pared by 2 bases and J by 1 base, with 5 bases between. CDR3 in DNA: TGTGCCATCAGTGAGGCAGAGAACACTGAAGCTTTCTTT. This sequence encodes CAISEAENTEAFF.

In DNA form, the CDR3 reads TGTGCCAGCAGTTCCTTAGGGACAGGGGAGGACGAGCAGTACTTC. Protein sequence: CASSSLGTGEDEQYF. This chain uses TRBV6-5 with TRBJ2-7, with 10 bases that match TRBD1. Germline CDR1 reads MNHEY; CDR2 reads SVGAGI. CDR3 size: 15 residues. After removal of 4 bases from V and 5 bases from J, the junction contained 8 bases not matched to a gene.

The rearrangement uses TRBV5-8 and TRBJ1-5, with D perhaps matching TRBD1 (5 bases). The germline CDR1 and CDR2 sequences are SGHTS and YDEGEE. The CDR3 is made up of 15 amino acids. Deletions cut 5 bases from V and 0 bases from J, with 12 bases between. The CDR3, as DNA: TGTGCCAGCAGATCCAGGGATTATAGCAATCAGCCCCAGCATTTT. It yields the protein CASRSRDYSNQPQHF.

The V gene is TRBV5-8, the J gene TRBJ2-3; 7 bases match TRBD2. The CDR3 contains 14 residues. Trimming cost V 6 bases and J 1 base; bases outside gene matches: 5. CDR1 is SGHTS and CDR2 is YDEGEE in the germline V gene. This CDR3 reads CASTDTSGTDTQYF. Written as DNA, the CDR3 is TGTGCCAGCACCGATACTAGCGGCACAGATACGCAGTATTTT.

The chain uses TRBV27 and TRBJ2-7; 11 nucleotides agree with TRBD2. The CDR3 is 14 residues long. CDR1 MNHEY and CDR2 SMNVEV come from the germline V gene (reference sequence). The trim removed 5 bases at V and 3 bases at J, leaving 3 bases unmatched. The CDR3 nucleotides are TGTGCCAGCAGTACCGGGACTAGCGGCTACGAGCAGTACTTC. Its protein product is CASSTGTSGYEQYF.

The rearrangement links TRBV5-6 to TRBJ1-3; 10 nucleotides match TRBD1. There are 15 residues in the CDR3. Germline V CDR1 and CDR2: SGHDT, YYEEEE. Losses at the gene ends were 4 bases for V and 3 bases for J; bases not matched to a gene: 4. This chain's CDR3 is CASSGGQGYGNTIYF. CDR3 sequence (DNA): TGTGCCAGCAGCGGGGGACAGGGGTATGGAAACACCATATATTTT.

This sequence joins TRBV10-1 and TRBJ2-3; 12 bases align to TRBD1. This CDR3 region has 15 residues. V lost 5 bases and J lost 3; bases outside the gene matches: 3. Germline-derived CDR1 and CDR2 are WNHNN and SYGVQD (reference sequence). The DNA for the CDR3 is TGCGCCAGCAGTCGGGACAGGGGGCGGACAGATACGCAGTATTTT. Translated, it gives CASSRDRGRTDTQYF.

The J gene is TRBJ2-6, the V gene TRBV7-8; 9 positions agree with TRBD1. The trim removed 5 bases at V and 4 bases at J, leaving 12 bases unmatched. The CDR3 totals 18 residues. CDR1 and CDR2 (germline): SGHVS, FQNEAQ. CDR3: CASSHSQGQGSGANVLTF. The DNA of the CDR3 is TGTGCCAGCAGCCATTCACAGGGACAGGGATCCGGGGCCAACGTCCTGACTTTC.